These T cell receptor beta chains were read from a single sample in a study of T cell repertoires in cytomegalovirus infection. TCRdb reanalysed the reads using MiXCR and keeps one entry per CDR3 protein. The table records hundreds of thousands of distinct CDR3 sequences, 35% of them present only once. Material: PBMCs. The receptors come from a human donor in good health (CMV status not recorded). Some clones in this sample may be carry-over from other donors' samples. Each CDR3 is given with its conserved first and last residue. The D gene is left open where the match is weak. Clone size is stated in some rows and not others, as once, few, many or a class when expanded.

NA,TRBV12-3/TRBV12-4,NA,TRBJ1-1,TGTGCCAGCAGGCCAGGGGACATGAACACTGAAGCTTTCTTT,CASRPGDMNTEAFF
NA,TRBV28,NA,TRBJ1-2,TGTGCCAGCAGTTTAGGGGACAAATTTGGCTACACCTTC,CASSLGDKFGYTF
NA,TRBV29-1,NA,TRBJ1-1,TGCAGCGTTGCAAGCGCCCGCAGGATGAACACTGAAGCTTTCTTT,CSVASARRMNTEAFF
TRBD2,TRBV20-1,NA,TRBJ2-1,TGCAGTGCTAGATCTAGCGGGGTTTACAATGAGCAGTTCTTC,CSARSSGVYNEQFF
NA,TRBV20-1,NA,TRBJ2-1,TGCAGTGCTAATGGCTGGGGATACAATGAGCAGTTCTTC,CSANGWGYNEQFF
NA,TRBV12-3/TRBV12-4,few,TRBJ1-6,TGTGCCAGTAGTCTGGTGGGGTCAGCGACCCTCTCCTATAATTCACCCCTCCACTTT,CASSLVGSATLSYNSPLHF
NA,TRBV2,many,TRBJ1-1,TGTGCCACCACCGGGGGGGGTTCTGAAGCTTTCTTT,CATTGGGSEAFF
NA,TRBV5-1,NA,TRBJ2-2,TGCGCCAGCGCCCTTGTAGCGTCGAACACCGGGGAGCTGTTTTTT,CASALVASNTGELFF
NA,TRBV12-3/TRBV12-4,few,TRBJ1-4,TGTGCCAGCAGTTTTGCCACCCACGGAAAACTGTTTTTT,CASSFATHGKLFF
NA,TRBV19,few,TRBJ1-1,TGTGCCAGTCGAAAACGAAGAGAGTATGAAGCTTTCTTT,CASRKRREYEAFF
NA,TRBV12-3/TRBV12-4,once,TRBJ2-3,TGTGCCAGCAGTCCCGCGGTGATAGATACGCAGTATTTT,CASSPAVIDTQYF
NA,TRBV19,NA,TRBJ2-4,TGTGCCAGTAGTATACCGTCCTTGATAGCCAAAAACATTCAGTACTTC,CASSIPSLIAKNIQYF
NA,TRBV25-1,NA,TRBJ2-5,TGTGCCAGCAGTGAGCAGGGCCAGGGGCGGGAGACCCAGTACTTC,CASSEQGQGRETQYF
NA,TRBV14,many,TRBJ1-1,TGTGCCAGCAGCCCCTGGGCCAAGAACACTGAAGCTTTCTTT,CASSPWAKNTEAFF
NA,TRBV7-2,NA,TRBJ1-2,TGTGCCAGGAGTTTGAGCGTGGGGGGAGTTTATGGCTACACCTTC,CARSLSVGGVYGYTF
TRBD1,TRBV10-3,few,TRBJ1-5,TGTGCCATCAGTGTTGACAGGGGCCCTAATCAGCCCCAGCATTTT,CAISVDRGPNQPQHF
NA,TRBV7-6,many,TRBJ2-1,TGTGCCAGCAGCTTAGCGCAGGTTACTGAGCAGTTCTTC,CASSLAQVTEQFF
NA,TRBV27,NA,TRBJ1-1,TGTGCCAGCATGCCGTTTGGTCTGGGAAAAACTGAAGCTTTCTTT,CASMPFGLGKTEAFF
NA,TRBV7-6,many,TRBJ2-5,TGTGCCAGCAGCCCAACCGGGACTTACCAAGAGACCCAGTACTTC,CASSPTGTYQETQYF
TRBD1,TRBV20-1,NA,TRBJ2-4,TGCAGTGCTGCGCCGGGACAGGGAGGCATTCAGTACTTC,CSAAPGQGGIQYF
TRBD2,TRBV7-2,few,TRBJ2-1,TGTGCCAGCAGCGCCCCGGCTAGCGGGACGTGGAATGAGCAGTTCTTC,CASSAPASGTWNEQFF
NA,TRBV28,NA,TRBJ1-2,TGTGCCAGCAGTACCCCCGGGACGGGGAGGACTTATGGCTACACCTTC,CASSTPGTGRTYGYTF
NA,TRBV7-9,few,TRBJ1-5,TGTGCCAGCAGCCTACCTGGGGGCGACAATCAGCCCCAGCATTTT,CASSLPGGDNQPQHF
NA,TRBV11-2,few,TRBJ1-3,TGTGCCAGCAGCCCCGGGACGGTCTCTGGAAACACCATATATTTT,CASSPGTVSGNTIYF
NA,TRBV28,few,TRBJ1-5,TGTGCCAGCAGTCAAGGGGGTGACGGCCAGCCCCAGCATTTT,CASSQGGDGQPQHF
NA,TRBV7-2,few,TRBJ2-2,TGTGCCAGCAGCTTAGCGGGACTGTACACCGGGGAGCTGTTTTTT,CASSLAGLYTGELFF
NA,TRBV7-8,few,TRBJ2-1,TGTGCCAGCAGCTTACTCAGAATGCAGTTCTTC,CASSLLRMQFF
NA,TRBV29-1,NA,TRBJ2-5,TGCAGCGTCCTCCGGGGGCTCCAAGAGACCCAGTACTTC,CSVLRGLQETQYF
TRBD2,TRBV19,NA,TRBJ2-2,TGTGCCAGTACACGGGAGGGCCCGAACACCGGGGAGCTGTTTTTT,CASTREGPNTGELFF
NA,TRBV30,NA,TRBJ1-2,TGTGCCTGGACCAGCTTGCAGGGTAACTATGGCTACACCTTC,CAWTSLQGNYGYTF
NA,TRBV4-1,few,TRBJ2-5,TGCGCCAGCAGTACCTACAGAGACACTAAAGAGACCCAGTACTTC,CASSTYRDTKETQYF
TRBD2,TRBV10-3,NA,TRBJ2-7,TGTGCCCTCAGTGGGGCTAGCGGGGGGGCCTCCTACGAGCAGTACTTC,CALSGASGGASYEQYF
NA,TRBV6-5,NA,TRBJ2-2,TGTGCCAGCAGTTACTCGAGTCTGGGAGGCACCGGGGAGCTGTTTTTT,CASSYSSLGGTGELFF
TRBD1,TRBV4-1,NA,TRBJ1-2,TGCGCCAGCAGCCAAGACCTATCCGGGACAGGCTATGGCTACACCTTC,CASSQDLSGTGYGYTF
TRBD2,TRBV20-1,many,TRBJ2-1,TGCAGTGTTTCGAAAATTATTAGCGGGGGGGCCTACAATGAGCAGTTCTTC,CSVSKIISGGAYNEQFF
NA,TRBV7-2,many,TRBJ2-7,TGTGCCAGCAGCCCTTTACGATCGCCCTCCTACGAGCAGTACTTC,CASSPLRSPSYEQYF
NA,TRBV6-1,few,TRBJ1-5,TGTGCCAGCAGCGAGGGGGACGATCAGCCCCAGCATTTT,CASSEGDDQPQHF
NA,TRBV27,many,TRBJ1-1,TGTGCCAGCAGCTTAAGACAGGCGAACACTGAAGCTTTCTTT,CASSLRQANTEAFF
TRBD1,TRBV6-2/TRBV6-3,NA,TRBJ1-3,TGTGCCAGCAGTTACCCGGACAGGGAGCGGTACACCATATATTTT,CASSYPDRERYTIYF
TRBD2,TRBV5-4,NA,TRBJ2-2,TGTGCCAGCAGCTTGTCTGGACTAGGGAACACCGGGGAGCTGTTTTTT,CASSLSGLGNTGELFF
TRBD2,TRBV11-1,NA,TRBJ2-3,TGTGCCAGCAGCCTCCTAGCGGGGTATAGCACAGATACGCAGTATTTT,CASSLLAGYSTDTQYF
TRBD2,TRBV19,NA,TRBJ2-3,TGTGCCAGTAGTACTCCGGGACTAAGCACAGATACGCAGTATTTT,CASSTPGLSTDTQYF
NA,TRBV7-2,many,TRBJ2-7,TGTGCCAGCAGCTTAGCAGCCTCAAGCGGCATCTACGAGCAGTACTTC,CASSLAASSGIYEQYF
TRBD1,TRBV28,NA,TRBJ1-3,TGTGCCAGCAGTTTTGCGAGACAGGGGGGGTCTGGAAACACCATATATTTT,CASSFARQGGSGNTIYF
TRBD1,TRBV20-1,NA,TRBJ1-1,TGCAGTGCTAAGGGACAGGGGGCCCGTTACACTGAAGCTTTCTTT,CSAKGQGARYTEAFF
NA,TRBV30,NA,TRBJ1-5,TGTGCCTGGAGTGTACACGGTGCTTATAGCAATCAGCCCCAGCATTTT,CAWSVHGAYSNQPQHF
TRBD2,TRBV7-8,NA,TRBJ2-1,TGTGCCAGCAGCTCAGACTATGCTAGCGGGAGCACCTACAATGAGCAGTTCTTC,CASSSDYASGSTYNEQFF
NA,TRBV18,NA,TRBJ1-1,TGTGCCAGCTCACCAGGTCGGGGGGCTGGAAACACTGAAGCTTTCTTT,CASSPGRGAGNTEAFF
NA,TRBV28,NA,TRBJ1-2,TGTGCCAGCAGTTCGGTAGGCTACACCTTC,CASSSVGYTF
NA,TRBV29-1,NA,TRBJ2-3,TGCAGCGTTGTGAAGGCCCTCGAGCAGTATTTT,CSVVKALEQYF
NA,TRBV7-8,few,TRBJ1-5,TGTGCCAGCAGCGCCCGACAGGCGTACAATCAGCCCCAGCATTTT,CASSARQAYNQPQHF
NA,TRBV6-1,NA,TRBJ1-3,TGTGCCAGCAGTGTCGGACGGCTCTCTGGAAACACCATATATTTT,CASSVGRLSGNTIYF
NA,TRBV12-3/TRBV12-4,NA,TRBJ1-4,TGTGCCAGCAGTTTACTCCGGACAGACTATGAAAAACTGTTTTTT,CASSLLRTDYEKLFF